This T cell receptor beta chain was observed in a study of T cells in Graves' hyperthyroidism and ophthalmopathy. Exclusion criteria comprised uncontrolled infection, other autoimmune disease, pregnancy or lactation. Germline V CDR1 and CDR2: SGHTA, FQGNSA. The trim removed 3 bases at V and 2 bases at J, leaving 5 bases unmatched. The CDR3 is 15 residues long. Researchers took RNA transcripts and amplified the TCR beta CDR3 regions from them. TCR CDR3 regions were first amplified by RT-PCR with HTBI primers. TCRdb called the multiplex PCR reads again in MiXCR, with one record for every CDR3 protein. Here the sample spans under 700,000 distinct CDR3 sequences, approximately 15% being singletons.

The sequencing input was blood. This receptor was taken from a woman aged 18-30 years with Graves' hyperthyroidism. The gene calls are TRBV7-2 and TRBJ2-7; 9 bases are shared with TRBD1. The CDR3: CASSFRDRVPYEQYF. The CDR3 DNA reads as TGTGCCAGCAGCTTCCGGGACAGGGTACCCTACGAGCAGTACTTC.